The clone carrying this T cell receptor (beta chain) was observed a few times. A second PCR, run for roughly 7 to 12 cycles, used a sample-barcoded 5' primer plus a J-beta primer mix. Via MiXCR, TCRdb re-called the 5' RACE reads, giving one row per CDR3 protein. The sample carries fewer than 700,000 distinct CDR3 sequences, around half recorded once. In each sample, at least 7 million PBMCs were isolated. The amount of total RNA extracted per sample was at least 5.5 micrograms. This sample is part of a study of blood T cells in healthy people across ages. The germline V and J ends were trimmed by 1 base and 4 bases, with 10 bases remaining between them. The CDR3 covers 14 residues. Germline V gene data show CDR1 as SGHVS and CDR2 as FQNEAQ.

The sequence derives from a man older than 75 in good health. The chain employs TRBV7-8 and TRBJ1-1; D remains unclear. The sequenced sample consisted of blood. CDR3 nucleotide sequence: TGTGCCAGCAGCTTAGGTCACGGGTCCACTGAAGCTTTCTTT. Protein sequence: CASSLGHGSTEAFF.